This paragraph covers one TCR beta chain sequence. The antigen remains undetermined. Assay: immunoSEQ multiplex PCR; the TCRdb copy retains only in-frame clones and omits some. The data show roughly 75,000 clones, with 65% to 85% seen just once and about a tenth held by the top ten. These data come from a study of T cell responses to AZD1222 COVID-19 vaccine. Study observations and caveats: Baseline testing showed seropositivity in only six AZD1222 recipients. Along spike, vaccine-associated CD4 TCRs were found throughout, with dominance at 160-218 and 743-854. The donor group comprised mostly white British people and more females; the analysis possibly underestimated clonal diversity. Scientists sampled the repertoires only once the peak T cell response had passed.

CDR3 size: 16 residues. Germline V gives CDR1 KGHSH, CDR2 LQKENI. V lost 0 bases and J lost 6, with 18 bases in between. The chain uses TRBV18 and TRBJ2-7; D possibly corresponds to TRBD2 (6 bases). Sequenced material: peripheral blood, taken on day 0 of AZD1222 vaccination. This sequence originates from an adult in good health. The chain's CDR3 is CASSPPGRAGGSEQYF. CDR3 nucleotides: TGTGCCAGCTCACCACCCGGGCGGGCCGGGGGATCCGAGCAGTACTTC. The full variable domain, completed using reference TRBV18 and TRBJ2-7, is NAGVMQNPRHLVRRRGQEARLRCSPMKGHSHVYWYRQLPEEGLKFMVYLQKENIIDESGMPKERFSAEFPKEGPSILRIQQVVRGDSAAYFCASSPPGRAGGSEQYFGPGTRLTVT.